The 30 T cell receptor beta chains given below trace back to one sample, sequenced in a study of blood T cell repertoires in COVID-19. Here immunoSEQ multiplex PCR was the method, and the copy in TCRdb shows in-frame clones only, minus some. Among approximately 400,000 clones, around 89% were seen once, and the ten largest hold 10% to 15%. Specimen: peripheral blood. These receptors were obtained from a woman aged 45 to 65 with COVID-19, enrolled during active disease.

V usage is TRBV19 and J usage is TRBJ1-2, with D possibly TRBD1 on 6 matching bases. V dropped 3 bases and J dropped 2 bases, with 10 bases sitting between them. This CDR3 has 14 residues. Per germline, CDR1 LNHDA and CDR2 SQIVND (reference sequence). The CDR3 bases are TGTGCCAGTAGTATGTTTCAGGGGAACTATGGCTACACCTTC. This translates into CASSMFQGNYGYTF.

This chain links TRBV7-3 with TRBJ2-4; 8 nucleotides align to TRBD2. J lost 0 bases, V lost 5 bases, and 3 bases had no gene match. The V gene's germline CDR1 is SGHTA and CDR2 FQGTGA. The CDR3 has 15 residues. The chain's CDR3 is CASSRRGGAKNIQYF. In DNA, the CDR3 is TGTGCCAGCAGCCGCCGGGGGGGAGCCAAAAACATTCAGTACTTC.

On this clone: The sample has other DNA sequences that encode this CDR3 too. J is TRBJ2-7 and V is TRBV6-5; D is ambiguous. The CDR3 loop spans 11 amino acids. Between the trimmed V and J ends, which lost 6 bases and 5 bases, there was a span of 8 bases. CDR1 and CDR2 (germline): MNHEY, SVGAGI. CDR3 in DNA: TGTGCCAGCAGCCGAGAAGACGAGCAGTACTTC. Its protein is CASSREDEQYF.

The chain links TRBV9 to TRBJ1-2, with 12 bases aligning to TRBD1. The CDR3 length is 17 residues. V lost 2 bases to trimming and J lost 2 bases; unmatched junction nucleotides: 7. CDR1 and CDR2 (germline): SGDLS, YYNGEE. The CDR3 loop reads CASSVGTGGKENYGYTF. CDR3 sequence (DNA): TGTGCCAGCAGCGTCGGGACAGGGGGCAAAGAGAACTATGGCTACACCTTC. Based on the CDR3 plus reference TRBV9 and TRBJ1-2, the full variable domain is DSGVTQTPKHLITATGQRVTLRCSPRSGDLSVYWYQQSLDQGLQFLIQYYNGEERAKGNILERFSAQQFPDLHSELNLSSLELGDSALYFCASSVGTGGKENYGYTFGSGTRLTVV.

The chain has TRBV29-1 and TRBJ1-2; 7 bases map to TRBD1. The J segment lost 4 bases and the V segment lost 3 bases, leaving 5 bases of the junction unmatched. Looked up from germline, CDR1 is SQVTM and CDR2 is ANQGSEA. This CDR3 region has 13 residues. For the CDR3, the DNA is TGCAGCGTTGACCGGCAGGGGGGCTATGGCTACACCTTC. Translating it yields CSVDRQGGYGYTF.

The gene calls are TRBV4-1 and TRBJ1-6; TRBD1 matches at 9 bases. The germline V gene encodes CDR1 MGHRA and CDR2 YSYEKL. This CDR3 region has 17 residues. Trimming cost V 1 base and J 5 bases; bases outside gene matches: 6. CDR3 amino acids: CASSQGTGGFDNSPLHF. The CDR3 DNA is TGCGCCAGCAGCCAAGGTACAGGGGGCTTTGATAATTCACCCCTCCACTTT.

The V and J genes are TRBV4-2 and TRBJ2-1; tentative D call: TRBD2 (6 bases). This CDR3 contains 13 residues. V lost 3 bases to trimming and J lost 12 bases, with 15 bases between them. Germline V gene lookup returns CDR1 LGHNA and CDR2 YNFKEQ. CDR3 nucleotides: TGTGCCAGCAGCCAGACTACCACCGGGGGGCAGTTCTTC. It translates to CASSQTTTGGQFF.

The chain combines TRBV19 with TRBJ2-6; the D gene is possibly TRBD2 (5 bases). V shed 3 bases and J shed 0 bases, with 9 bases lying between them. The CDR3 runs to 16 residues. Germline CDR1 reads LNHDA; CDR2 reads SQIVND (reference sequence). The CDR3 nucleotides are TGTGCCAGTAGTATGGAGAGGGCCTCTGGGGCCAACGTCCTGACTTTC. This gives the protein CASSMERASGANVLTF.

V usage is TRBV29-1 and J usage is TRBJ2-1; 9 positions agree with TRBD2. The length of the CDR3 is 16 residues. CDR1 and CDR2 from the germline V gene are SQVTM and ANQGSEA. J was trimmed by 4 bases and V by 8 bases; bases with no gene match: 15. CDR3 amino acids: CSIISPRLAGYNEQFF. DNA of the CDR3: TGCAGCATCATCTCCCCGCGGCTAGCGGGGTACAATGAGCAGTTCTTC.

This chain connects TRBV30 to TRBJ1-5; TRBD1 might be the D (6 bases). The CDR3 contains 13 residues. Trimming pared 1 base from V and 2 bases from J, leaving 6 bases between. The germline V gene encodes CDR1 GTSNPN and CDR2 SVGIG (reference sequence). The CDR3 is CAWSGGRNQPQHF. DNA of the CDR3: TGTGCCTGGAGTGGGGGGCGCAATCAGCCCCAGCATTTT.

A single count supports this clone. This sequence joins TRBV6-5 and TRBJ1-1; weak D call: TRBD1 (6 bases). The germline V and J ends were trimmed by 6 bases and 5 bases, with 13 bases remaining between them. The CDR3 extends over 13 amino acids. CDR1 is MNHEY, CDR2 SVGAGI, per germline. CDR3 sequence: CASSRQDPTEAFF. In DNA, the CDR3 is TGTGCCAGCAGCAGACAGGACCCGACTGAAGCTTTCTTT.

To note about this clone: This CDR3 is also generated by other DNA sequences in the sample. The chain employs TRBV5-1 and TRBJ2-7; tentatively, D is TRBD1 (5 bases). The CDR3 loop spans 14 amino acids. CDR1 SGHRS and CDR2 YFSETQ come from the germline V gene. Between the trimmed V and J ends, which lost 0 bases and 0 bases, there was a span of 7 bases. The CDR3 is CASSLGQGSYEQYF. In DNA form, the CDR3 reads TGCGCCAGCAGCTTGGGGCAGGGCTCCTACGAGCAGTACTTC.

V gene TRBV4-1 combines with J gene TRBJ2-7; TRBD2 agrees at 7 bases. The V gene's germline CDR1 is MGHRA and CDR2 YSYEKL. The CDR3 covers 15 residues. The V gene end was trimmed by 1 base and the J gene end by 0 bases; junction bases not matched to a gene: 3. The CDR3 here is CASSQGRGISYEQYF. As DNA, the CDR3 is TGCGCCAGCAGCCAAGGGCGGGGGATCTCCTACGAGCAGTACTTC.

Here the CDR3 reads CASSSWGHAPLPTDTQYF. The CDR3 DNA follows: TGTGCCAGCAGCTCCTGGGGCCATGCTCCCCTTCCCACAGATACGCAGTATTTT. J is TRBJ2-3 and V is TRBV7-3, with D tentatively TRBD1 (5 bases). V was clipped by 4 bases and J by 2 bases, with 22 bases between them. Germline-derived CDR1 and CDR2 are SGHTA and FQGTGA. This CDR3 has 18 residues.

The chain recombines TRBV19 with TRBJ2-7, with 8 bases fitting TRBD1. In germline, CDR1 is LNHDA, CDR2 SQIVND (reference sequence). The CDR3 runs 13 residues. The V segment lost 5 bases and the J segment 2 bases; nucleotides outside the gene matches: 2. For the CDR3, the DNA is TGTGCCAGTAGTCAGGGGGCAACCTACGAGCAGTACTTC. This translates into CASSQGATYEQYF.

The chain carries TRBV19 and TRBJ2-1, with 12 bases that match TRBD1. Germline loops: CDR1 LNHDA, CDR2 SQIVND (reference sequence). CDR3 size: 16 residues. The V segment lost 2 bases and the J segment 5 bases; nucleotides outside the gene matches: 4. The CDR3 region has the DNA TGTGCCAGTAGTATATTAGGGACAGGGGGCCACAATGAGCAGTTCTTC. Protein product: CASSILGTGGHNEQFF. The full variable domain, with the rest looked up from reference TRBV19 and TRBJ2-1, is DGGITQSPKYLFRKEGQNVTLSCEQNLNHDAMYWYRQDPGQGLRLIYYSQIVNDFQKGDIAEGYSVSREKKESFPLTVTSAQKNPTAFYLCASSILGTGGHNEQFFGPGTRLTVL.

CDR3: CASSPDSGSLADTQYF. DNA of the CDR3: TGTGCCAGCAGCCCTGACAGCGGGTCCCTGGCAGATACGCAGTATTTT. The genes are TRBV27 and TRBJ2-3; D is perhaps TRBD2 (6 bases). The V and J ends lost 6 bases and 4 bases respectively, with 20 bases between them. The CDR3 covers 16 residues. The germline V gene has CDR1 MNHEY and CDR2 SMNVEV (reference sequence).

The V call is TRBV9, the J call TRBJ2-7; tentative D call: TRBD1 (6 bases). With 9 bases removed from V and 2 bases from J, the gap between germline ends came to 15 bases. CDR3 length: 13 amino acids. CDR1 SGDLS and CDR2 YYNGEE come from the germline V gene. The CDR3 reads CATIPGQTYEQYF. In nucleotides, the CDR3 is TGTGCCACCATCCCGGGACAAACCTACGAGCAGTACTTC.

The gene calls are TRBV11-2 and TRBJ2-3; 8 bases are a match to TRBD2. CDR3 length: 14 amino acids. With 5 bases clipped from V and 5 bases from J, the junction kept 6 bases outside the gene matches. Germline lookup yields CDR1 SGHAT and CDR2 FQNNGV. The CDR3 DNA is TGTGCCAGCAGCCAACCGGGGGGGCAAGATACGCAGTATTTT. Translated, it gives CASSQPGGQDTQYF.

The chain has TRBV6-6 and TRBJ1-2; D is undetermined. Germline assignment: CDR1 MNHNY and CDR2 SVGAGI (reference sequence). V lost 3 bases and J lost 2, with 13 bases in between. The CDR3 has 15 residues. CDR3 protein: CASSYLSAGNYGYTF. CDR3 DNA: TGTGCCAGCAGTTATCTCTCGGCGGGGAACTATGGCTACACCTTC.

This rearrangement joins TRBV5-1 to TRBJ1-2; tentative D call: TRBD1 (6 bases). V was clipped by 4 bases and J by 4 bases, with 11 bases between them. CDR3 length: 13 amino acids. In germline, CDR1 is SGHRS, CDR2 YFSETQ. This CDR3 is CASSEGQLYGYTF. Here the CDR3 DNA reads TGCGCCAGCAGCGAAGGACAGCTCTATGGCTACACCTTC.

V and J are TRBV28 and TRBJ1-1; D possibly corresponds to TRBD1 (5 bases). The CDR3 length is 13 residues. Germline V CDR1 and CDR2: MDHEN, SYDVKM. V lost 3 bases and J 6 bases, leaving 11 bases between the germline ends. The CDR3 is CASSFDSTSEAFF. The DNA of the CDR3 is TGTGCCAGCAGTTTCGACAGCACTTCTGAAGCTTTCTTT.

V and J are TRBV7-8 and TRBJ2-7; 7 bases fit TRBD2. The length of the CDR3 is 15 residues. Germline CDR1 is SGHVS and CDR2 is FQNEAQ. V was pared by 1 base and J by 2 bases, with 5 bases of the junction left unmatched. The CDR3 spells CASSLVLADPYEQYF. The CDR3, as DNA: TGTGCCAGCAGCTTAGTGCTAGCGGATCCCTACGAGCAGTACTTC.

The J gene is TRBJ1-6, the V gene TRBV12-3 or TRBV12-4; 7 bases agree with TRBD1. J was trimmed by 16 bases and V by 5 bases; bases with no gene match: 11. The CDR3 sequence is 13 residues long. The CDR3 reads CASSGTALVSLHF. In DNA, the CDR3 is TGTGCCAGCAGTGGGACAGCCCTTGTTTCTCTCCACTTT.

Concerning this clone itself: At the DNA level, this CDR3 is encoded by other sequences in the same sample as well. This sequence joins TRBV18 and TRBJ1-1, with 7 bases matching TRBD1. Germline lookup yields CDR1 KGHSH and CDR2 LQKENI. With 1 base clipped from V and 5 bases from J, the junction kept 4 bases outside the gene matches. This CDR3 is 14 amino acids long. The CDR3 DNA reads as TGTGCCAGCTCACCACAGGGGGCGGAGACTGAAGCTTTCTTT. As protein: CASSPQGAETEAFF.

This clone was observed a few times. This chain connects TRBV20-1 to TRBJ2-7; 7 bases are shared with TRBD2. Germline CDR1 is DFQATT and CDR2 is SNEGSKA (reference sequence). The CDR3 is made up of 11 amino acids. J lost 4 bases, V lost 5 bases, and 2 bases had no gene match. CDR3 DNA: TGCAGTGCTGGGGGGGGATACGAGCAGTACTTC. It yields the protein CSAGGGYEQYF.

CDR3 amino acids: CASSPLTGGEQYF. CDR3 in DNA: TGTGCCAGCAGTCCACTCACAGGGGGCGAGCAGTACTTC. This sequence joins TRBV28 and TRBJ2-7, with 8 bases fitting TRBD1. The V and J ends lost 5 bases and 6 bases, in that order; junction bases with no gene match: 6. In germline, CDR1 is MDHEN, CDR2 SYDVKM. The CDR3 runs 13 residues.

The chain is built from TRBV10-3 and TRBJ2-2; 7 bases line up with TRBD1. V shed 10 bases and J 3 bases; nucleotides not matched to a gene: 8. The CDR3 contains 14 residues. Germline lookup yields CDR1 ENHRY and CDR2 SYGVKD. The CDR3: CATVGQGDTGELFF. The CDR3, as DNA: TGTGCCACGGTTGGCCAGGGGGACACCGGGGAGCTGTTTTTT.

V is TRBV11-2 and J is TRBJ1-2, with unresolved D. Germline V gene data show CDR1 as SGHAT and CDR2 as FQNNGV. V lost 0 bases and J lost 6, with 11 bases in between. This CDR3 region has 14 residues. Here the CDR3 reads CASSLERGIDGYTF. CDR3 DNA sequence: TGTGCCAGCAGCTTAGAACGGGGAATCGATGGCTACACCTTC.

The chain employs TRBV5-4 and TRBJ1-1, with a possible D match to TRBD1 (5 bases). The CDR3 covers 14 residues. The V end was cut by 4 bases, the J end by 1 base, with 11 bases between. Germline V lookup: CDR1 SGHNT, CDR2 YYREEE (reference sequence). CDR3 residues: CASSTITGNTEAFF. The CDR3, as DNA: TGTGCCAGCAGCACTATAACAGGGAACACTGAAGCTTTCTTT.